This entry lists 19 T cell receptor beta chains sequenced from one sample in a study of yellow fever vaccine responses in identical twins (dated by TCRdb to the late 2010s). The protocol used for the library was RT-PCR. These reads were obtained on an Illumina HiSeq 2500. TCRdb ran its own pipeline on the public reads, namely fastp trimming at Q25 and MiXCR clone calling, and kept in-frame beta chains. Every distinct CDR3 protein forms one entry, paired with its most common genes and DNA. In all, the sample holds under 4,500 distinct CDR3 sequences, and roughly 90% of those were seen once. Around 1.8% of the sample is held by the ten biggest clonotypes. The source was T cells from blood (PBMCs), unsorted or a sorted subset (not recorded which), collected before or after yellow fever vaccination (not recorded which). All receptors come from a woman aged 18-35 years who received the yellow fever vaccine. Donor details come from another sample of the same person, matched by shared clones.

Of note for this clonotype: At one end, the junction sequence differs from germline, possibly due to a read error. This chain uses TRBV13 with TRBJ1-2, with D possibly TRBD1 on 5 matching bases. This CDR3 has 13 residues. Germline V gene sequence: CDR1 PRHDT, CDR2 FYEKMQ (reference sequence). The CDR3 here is CASCFGTNYGYTF. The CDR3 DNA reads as TGTGCCAGCTGCTTTGGGACGAACTATGGCTACACCTTC.

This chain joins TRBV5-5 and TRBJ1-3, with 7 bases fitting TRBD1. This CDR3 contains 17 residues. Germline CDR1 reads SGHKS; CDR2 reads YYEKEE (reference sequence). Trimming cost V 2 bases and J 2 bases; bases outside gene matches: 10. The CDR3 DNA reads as TGTGCCAGCAGCTTACACCCGGGGACAGAGACTGGAAACACCATATATTTT. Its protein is CASSLHPGTETGNTIYF.

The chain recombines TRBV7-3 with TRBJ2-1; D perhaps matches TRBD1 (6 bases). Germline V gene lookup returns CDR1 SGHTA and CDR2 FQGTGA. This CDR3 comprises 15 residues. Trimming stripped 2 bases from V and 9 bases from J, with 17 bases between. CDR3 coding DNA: TGTGCCAGCAGCTTAGGGTCACAGGGTTGGGCTGAGCAGTTCTTC. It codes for CASSLGSQGWAEQFF.

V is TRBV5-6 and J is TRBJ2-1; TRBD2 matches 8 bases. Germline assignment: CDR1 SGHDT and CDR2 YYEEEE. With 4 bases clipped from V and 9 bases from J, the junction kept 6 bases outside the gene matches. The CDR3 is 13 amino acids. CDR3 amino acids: CASSGAAGGEQFF. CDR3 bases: TGTGCCAGCAGCGGGGCCGCGGGAGGTGAGCAGTTCTTC.

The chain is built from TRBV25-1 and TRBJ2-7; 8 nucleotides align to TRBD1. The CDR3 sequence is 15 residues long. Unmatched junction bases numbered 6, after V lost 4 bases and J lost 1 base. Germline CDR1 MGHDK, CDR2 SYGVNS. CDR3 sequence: CASSGSNRGSYEQYF. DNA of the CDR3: TGTGCCAGCAGTGGATCTAACAGGGGGTCCTACGAGCAGTACTTC.

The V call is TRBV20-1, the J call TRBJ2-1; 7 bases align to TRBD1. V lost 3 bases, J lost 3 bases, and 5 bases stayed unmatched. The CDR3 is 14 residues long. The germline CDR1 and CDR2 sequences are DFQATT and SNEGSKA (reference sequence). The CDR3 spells CSASLRDSYNEQFF. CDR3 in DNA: TGCAGTGCTAGTCTCCGGGACAGCTACAATGAGCAGTTCTTC.

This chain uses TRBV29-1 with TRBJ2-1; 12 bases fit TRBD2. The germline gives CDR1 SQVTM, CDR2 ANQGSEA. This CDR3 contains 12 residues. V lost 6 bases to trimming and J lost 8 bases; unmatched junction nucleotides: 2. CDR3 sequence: CSVRLAGDEQFF. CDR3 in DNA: TGCAGCGTCCGACTAGCGGGAGATGAGCAGTTCTTC.

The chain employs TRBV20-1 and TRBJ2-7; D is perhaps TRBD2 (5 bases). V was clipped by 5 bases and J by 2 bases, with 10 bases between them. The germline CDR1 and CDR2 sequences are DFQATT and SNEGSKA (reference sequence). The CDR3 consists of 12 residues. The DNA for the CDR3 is TGCAGTGCTCCAGCGGATACCTACGAGCAGTACTTC. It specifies CSAPADTYEQYF.

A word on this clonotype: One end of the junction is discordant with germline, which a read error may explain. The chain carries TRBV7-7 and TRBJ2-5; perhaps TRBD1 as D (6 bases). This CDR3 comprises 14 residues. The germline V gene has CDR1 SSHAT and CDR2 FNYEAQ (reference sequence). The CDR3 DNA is TGTGCTAGCAGTATAGGGACAACGAAGGAGACCCAGTACTTC. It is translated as CASSIGTTKETQYF.

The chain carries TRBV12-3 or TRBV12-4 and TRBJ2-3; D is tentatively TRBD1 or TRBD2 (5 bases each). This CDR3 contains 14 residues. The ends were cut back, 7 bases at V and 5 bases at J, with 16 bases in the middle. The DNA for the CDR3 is TGTGCCAGCAAGGCCCCCGGGGCGGGAGATACGCAGTATTTT. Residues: CASKAPGAGDTQYF.

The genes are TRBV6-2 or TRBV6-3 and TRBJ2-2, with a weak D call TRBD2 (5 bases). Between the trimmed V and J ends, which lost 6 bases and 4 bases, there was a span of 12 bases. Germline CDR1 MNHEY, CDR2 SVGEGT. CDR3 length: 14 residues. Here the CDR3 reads CASRKLEGTGELFF. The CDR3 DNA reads TGTGCCAGCAGAAAACTAGAGGGCACCGGGGAGCTGTTTTTT.

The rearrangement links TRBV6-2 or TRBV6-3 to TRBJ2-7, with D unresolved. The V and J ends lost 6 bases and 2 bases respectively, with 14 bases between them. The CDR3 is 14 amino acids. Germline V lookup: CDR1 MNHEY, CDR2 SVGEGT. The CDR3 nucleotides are TGTGCCAGCAGCTACGGAAGGCTGGCCTACGAGCAGTACTTC. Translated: CASSYGRLAYEQYF.

The CDR3 loop is CASSLSNSGYTF. The CDR3 DNA reads TGTGCCAGCAGCTTAAGTAACAGTGGCTACACCTTC. J is TRBJ1-2 and V is TRBV7-9; D unresolved. CDR3 length equals 12 residues. V was trimmed by 2 bases and J by 7 bases, leaving 8 bases between them. The germline V gene has CDR1 SEHNR and CDR2 FQNEAQ (reference sequence).

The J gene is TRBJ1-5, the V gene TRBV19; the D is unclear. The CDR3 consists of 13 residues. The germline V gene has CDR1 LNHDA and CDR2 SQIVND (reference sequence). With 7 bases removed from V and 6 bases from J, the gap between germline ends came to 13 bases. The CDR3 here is CASNGWFGQPQHF. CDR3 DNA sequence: TGTGCCAGTAATGGCTGGTTCGGTCAGCCCCAGCATTTT. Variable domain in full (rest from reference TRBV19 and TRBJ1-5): DGGITQSPKYLFRKEGQNVTLSCEQNLNHDAMYWYRQDPGQGLRLIYYSQIVNDFQKGDIAEGYSVSREKKESFPLTVTSAQKNPTAFYLCASNGWFGQPQHFGDGTRLSIL.

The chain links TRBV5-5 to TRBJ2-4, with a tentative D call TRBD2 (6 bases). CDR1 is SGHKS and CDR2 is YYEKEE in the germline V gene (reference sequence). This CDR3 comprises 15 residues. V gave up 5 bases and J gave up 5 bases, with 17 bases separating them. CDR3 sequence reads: CASREVGGRENIQYF. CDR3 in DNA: TGTGCCAGCAGAGAGGTAGGAGGGCGGGAAAACATTCAGTACTTC.

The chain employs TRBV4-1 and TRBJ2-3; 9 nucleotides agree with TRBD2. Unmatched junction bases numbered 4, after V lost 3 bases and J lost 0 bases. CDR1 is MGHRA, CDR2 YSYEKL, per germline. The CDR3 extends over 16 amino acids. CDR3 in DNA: TGCGCCAGCAGCCAGCCCCTAGCGGGAAGCACAGATACGCAGTATTTT. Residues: CASSQPLAGSTDTQYF.

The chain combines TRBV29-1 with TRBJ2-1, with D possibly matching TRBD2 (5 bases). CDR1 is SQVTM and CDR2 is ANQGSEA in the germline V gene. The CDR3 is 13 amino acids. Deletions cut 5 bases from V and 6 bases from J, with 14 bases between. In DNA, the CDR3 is TGCAGCGTTATGCGGGCCGGGTCCAATGAGCAGTTCTTC. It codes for CSVMRAGSNEQFF.

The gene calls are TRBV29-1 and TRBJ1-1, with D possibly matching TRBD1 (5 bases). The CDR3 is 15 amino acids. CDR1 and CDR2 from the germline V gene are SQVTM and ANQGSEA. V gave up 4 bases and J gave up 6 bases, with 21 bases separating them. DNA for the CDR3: TGCAGCGTTGTCTCTCAGCGGGGCCCGGCACCTGAAGCTTTCTTT. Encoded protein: CSVVSQRGPAPEAFF.

The CDR3, as DNA: TGTGCCAGCAGCCAAATTGGTCACCGGGACGTCAATGAGCAGTTCTTC. Its protein product is CASSQIGHRDVNEQFF. The chain employs TRBV4-2 and TRBJ2-1, with D perhaps matching TRBD1 or TRBD2 (5 bases each). Deletions cut 2 bases from V and 6 bases from J, with 17 bases between. Germline V lookup: CDR1 LGHNA, CDR2 YNFKEQ. CDR3 length: 16 amino acids.